This note documents a single T cell receptor beta chain sequence. Its antigen remains unknown. Primers: 52 TRBV forward and 13 TRBJ reverse. This table comes from immunoSEQ multiplex PCR, and its TCRdb copy is limited to in-frame clones, with some not included. The data contain tens of thousands of clones, around 89% of them singletons. The data stem from a study of regulatory T cells. Study-wide findings and caveats: Hydrophobic residues at CDR3 positions 6 and 7 were enriched in conventional CD4+ T cells of CD3G-deficient patients.

Germline-derived CDR1 and CDR2 are SGHRS and YFSETQ. V lost 6 bases, J lost 0 bases, and 12 bases lay in between. The CDR3 contains 14 residues. The sequencing sample was made of conventional CD4+ T cells sorted from blood. The chain couples TRBV5-1 to TRBJ1-1; D is perhaps TRBD1 (6 bases). The TCR originated in a person aged 18 to 29 with CD3G deficiency. As DNA, the CDR3 is TGCGCCAGCAAACGAGGGGGACTGAACACTGAAGCTTTCTTT. It yields the protein CASKRGGLNTEAFF.